Reported below is one T cell receptor (beta chain). This sample stems from a study of T cell responses to AZD1222 COVID-19 vaccine. Sequenced by immunoSEQ multiplex PCR; TCRdb stores in-frame clones only, minus some. Of 100,000 to 150,000 clones listed, 88% were seen once; the top ten hold 7.5% to 8%. The CDR3 spans 13 residues. V was pared by 7 bases and J by 6 bases, with 8 bases of the junction left unmatched. From germline, CDR1 is MNHEY and CDR2 SVGAGI. The TCR originated in an adult in good health. The sample here was peripheral blood, taken on day 0 of AZD1222 vaccination. V is TRBV6-5 and J is TRBJ1-1; 7 positions agree with TRBD1. The CDR3 reads CASTTDRLPEAFF. As DNA, the CDR3 is TGTGCCAGCACTACGGACAGGCTTCCTGAAGCTTTCTTT.